Listed below are T cell receptor beta chains from one sample, sequenced in a study of blood T cell repertoires in COVID-19. The assay was immunoSEQ multiplex PCR, and TCRdb's table has in-frame clones only and misses some. Counted here are tens of thousands of clones, about 88% occurring once; the ten biggest clones make up about 40%. Sequenced material: peripheral blood. The receptors were gathered from a woman aged 60-70 years with COVID-19, enrolled during active disease. The CDR3 runs from the conserved cysteine through the conserved F or W. D genes are given only for firm matches. For some rows the clone size is stated as once, few or many, or as a class when expanded; others skip it.

size | J | V | D | CDR3 | DNA
. | TRBJ2-7 | TRBV18 | TRBD2 | CASSKPGGPNSENYEQYF | TGTGCCAGCTCCAAACCGGGGGGGCCAAATAGTGAAAACTACGAGCAGTACTTC
. | TRBJ2-2 | TRBV7-9 | . | CASSVDFGELFF | TGTGCCAGCAGCGTAGACTTTGGGGAGCTGTTTTTT
. | TRBJ1-2 | TRBV9 | . | CASSGRSYYGYTF | TGTGCCAGCAGCGGACGGAGTTACTATGGCTACACCTTC
. | TRBJ2-5 | TRBV7-9 | TRBD2 | CASSFGSSGTYQETQYF | TGTGCCAGCAGCTTTGGGAGTAGCGGGACCTACCAAGAGACCCAGTACTTC
. | TRBJ2-1 | TRBV4-1 | TRBD2 | CASSPGTSGTGEQFF | TGCGCCAGCAGCCCCGGGACTAGCGGGACGGGTGAGCAGTTCTTC
few | TRBJ2-7 | TRBV10-1 | . | CASSESGLYEQYF | TGCGCCAGCAGTGAGTCGGGCCTCTACGAGCAGTACTTC
. | TRBJ1-1 | TRBV19 | . | CASSLPGGTAFF | TGTGCCAGTAGTCTCCCGGGGGGGACAGCTTTCTTT
. | TRBJ2-3 | TRBV29-1 | TRBD2 | CSVGGTRTTSDTQYF | TGCAGCGTTGGGGGGACTAGAACCACTTCGGATACGCAGTATTTT
. | TRBJ1-2 | TRBV7-2 | . | CASSFGQTIYGYTF | TGTGCCAGCAGCTTTGGACAAACGATCTATGGCTACACCTTC
. | TRBJ1-6 | TRBV4-1 | . | CASSQREDSPLHF | TGCGCCAGCAGCCAGCGAGAGGATTCACCCCTCCACTTT
. | TRBJ2-3 | TRBV7-9 | . | CASSPPASTDTQYF | TGTGCCAGCAGCCCCCCAGCGTCTACAGATACGCAGTATTTT
. | TRBJ2-2 | TRBV7-2 | TRBD2 | CASSLQLASTGELFF | TGTGCCAGCAGCTTACAACTAGCGAGCACCGGGGAGCTGTTTTTT
. | TRBJ1-5 | TRBV19 | . | CASSQPNQPQHF | TGTGCCAGTTCACAGCCTAATCAGCCCCAGCATTTT
. | TRBJ2-1 | TRBV19 | TRBD1 | CASSLRQGPNEQFF | TGTGCCAGTAGTTTACGACAGGGACCCAATGAGCAGTTCTTC
. | TRBJ1-1 | TRBV10-1 | . | CARAGTPRAHTEAFF | TGCGCCAGAGCCGGGACTCCCAGAGCCCACACTGAAGCTTTCTTT
. | TRBJ2-7 | TRBV4-1 | . | CASSQVVTGSYEQYF | TGCGCCAGCAGCCAAGTTGTCACGGGCTCCTACGAGCAGTACTTC
once | TRBJ1-2 | TRBV11-2 | TRBD1 | CASSLDPRGRGLDGYTF | TGTGCCAGCAGCTTAGATCCTAGGGGCAGGGGGTTGGATGGCTACACCTTC